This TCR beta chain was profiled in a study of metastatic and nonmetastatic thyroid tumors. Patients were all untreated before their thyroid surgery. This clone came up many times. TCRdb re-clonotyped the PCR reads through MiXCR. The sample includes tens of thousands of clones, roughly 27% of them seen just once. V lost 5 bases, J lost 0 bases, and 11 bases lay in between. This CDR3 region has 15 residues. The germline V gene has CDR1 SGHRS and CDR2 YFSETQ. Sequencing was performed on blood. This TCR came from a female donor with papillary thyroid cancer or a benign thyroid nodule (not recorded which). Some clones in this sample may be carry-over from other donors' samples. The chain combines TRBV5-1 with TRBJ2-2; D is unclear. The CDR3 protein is CASSDQPSNTGELFF. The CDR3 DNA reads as TGCGCCAGCAGTGACCAACCTTCGAACACCGGGGAGCTGTTTTTT.